This record looks at one T cell receptor (beta chain) sequence and its context. V was pared by 3 bases and J by 3 bases, with 9 bases between. The CDR3 is 13 residues long. Per the germline V gene, CDR1 is WSHSY and CDR2 is SAAADI. This entry belongs to a study of shared clonotypes between healthy human individuals. The assay was immunoSEQ multiplex PCR, and TCRdb's table has in-frame clones only and misses some. This table has some 2.1 million clones, over 85% appearing once. As defined, naive CD8 cells were CD45RO-negative and positively selected for CCR7, with terminally differentiated effector memory CD45RA+ cells excluded.

Sequencing used naive CD8+ T cells from PBMCs. This receptor was taken from a young man in good health. Some clones in this sample may be carry-over from other donors' samples. V is TRBV10-2 and J is TRBJ2-7; D is unclear. As DNA, the CDR3 is TGCGCCAGCAGTGACTCCCAGTTCTACGAGCAGTACTTC. Translated, it gives CASSDSQFYEQYF.